This T cell receptor beta chain comes out of a study of blood T cell repertoires in COVID-19. The CDR3 has 15 amino acids. V was pared by 6 bases and J by 1 base, with 6 bases of the junction left unmatched. Germline-derived CDR1 and CDR2 are SNHLY and FYNNEI. Assay: immunoSEQ multiplex PCR; the TCRdb copy retains only in-frame clones and omits some. The sample contains about 440,000 clones, around 89% of which appear only once. Sequences were obtained from peripheral blood. The TCR comes from a woman aged 25 to 45 with acute or convalescent COVID-19. This rearrangement joins TRBV2 to TRBJ1-1, with 9 bases matching TRBD1. In DNA form, the CDR3 reads TGTGCCAGCAGCGGACAGGGGATTAAGAACACTGAAGCTTTCTTT. Encoded protein: CASSGQGIKNTEAFF.